The sequence of this T cell receptor beta chain was determined in a study of OX40 agonist ivuxolimab in advanced cancers. Study-level points and caveats: The mean number of expanded clones was higher in CD8+ T cells than in CD4+.

Some clones are missing from TCRdb's copy, which holds only in-frame ones; the method was immunoSEQ multiplex PCR. The sample lists about 50,000 clones, roughly 84% occurring once. On this clone itself: Its cognate antigen is unknown.

The specimen comprised CD4+ or CD8+ T cells sorted from blood, sampled in a trial of the OX40 agonist ivuxolimab. This TCR derives from an adult with an advanced solid tumor such as melanoma, head and neck, liver or kidney cancer.

CDR3 region: CASSLGLPIGTDTQYF. In DNA, the CDR3 is TGCGCCAGCAGCCTGGGACTACCGATCGGCACAGATACGCAGTATTTT. The V gene is TRBV5-1, the J gene TRBJ2-3; 7 bases map to TRBD2. This CDR3 spans 16 amino acids. In germline, CDR1 is SGHRS, CDR2 YFSETQ. V lost 4 bases and J lost 1; bases outside the gene matches: 9.